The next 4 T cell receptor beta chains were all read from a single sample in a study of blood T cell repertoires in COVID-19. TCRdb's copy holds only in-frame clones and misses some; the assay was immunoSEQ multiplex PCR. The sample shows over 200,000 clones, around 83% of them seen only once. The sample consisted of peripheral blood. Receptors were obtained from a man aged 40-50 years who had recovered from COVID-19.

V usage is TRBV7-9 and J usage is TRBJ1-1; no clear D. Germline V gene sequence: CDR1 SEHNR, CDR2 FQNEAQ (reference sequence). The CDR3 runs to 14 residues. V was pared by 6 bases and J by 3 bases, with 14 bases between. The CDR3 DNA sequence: TGTGCCAGCAGTTATAACCCTCCGGACACTGAAGCTTTCTTT. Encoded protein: CASSYNPPDTEAFF.

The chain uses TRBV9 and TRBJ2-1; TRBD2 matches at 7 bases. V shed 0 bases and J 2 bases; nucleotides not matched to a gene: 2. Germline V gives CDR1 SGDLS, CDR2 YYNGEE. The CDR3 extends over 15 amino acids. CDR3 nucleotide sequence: TGTGCCAGCAGCGTAGGCAGCGGGACCTACAATGAGCAGTTCTTC. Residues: CASSVGSGTYNEQFF.

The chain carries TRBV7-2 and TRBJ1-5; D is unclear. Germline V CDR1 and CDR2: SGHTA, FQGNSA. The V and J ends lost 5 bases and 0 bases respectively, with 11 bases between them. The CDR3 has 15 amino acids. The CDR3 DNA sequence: TGTGCCAGCAGCCCCCAAACGGGTAGCAATCAGCCCCAGCATTTT. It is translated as CASSPQTGSNQPQHF. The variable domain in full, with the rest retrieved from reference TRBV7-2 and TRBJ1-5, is GAGVSQSPSNKVTEKGKDVELRCDPISGHTALYWYRQSLGQGLEFLIYFQGNSAPDKSGLPSDRFSAERTGGSVSTLTIQRTQQEDSAVYLCASSPQTGSNQPQHFGDGTRLSIL.

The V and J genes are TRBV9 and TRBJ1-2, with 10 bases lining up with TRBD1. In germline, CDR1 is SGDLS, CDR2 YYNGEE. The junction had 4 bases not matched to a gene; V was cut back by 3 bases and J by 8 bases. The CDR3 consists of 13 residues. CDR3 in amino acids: CASSAGTGEGYTF. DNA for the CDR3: TGTGCCAGCAGCGCCGGGACAGGGGAAGGCTACACCTTC.